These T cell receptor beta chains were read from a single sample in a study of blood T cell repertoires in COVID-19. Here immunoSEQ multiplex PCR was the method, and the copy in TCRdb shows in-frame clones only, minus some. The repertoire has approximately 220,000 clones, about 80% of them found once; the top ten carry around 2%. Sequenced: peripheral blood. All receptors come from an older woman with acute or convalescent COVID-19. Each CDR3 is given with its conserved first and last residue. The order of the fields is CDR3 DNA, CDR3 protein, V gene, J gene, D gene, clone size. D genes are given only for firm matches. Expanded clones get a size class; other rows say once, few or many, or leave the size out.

TGTGCCAGCAGTTCACCCGGGACAGGCGTTTATGGCTACACCTTC	CASSSPGTGVYGYTF	TRBV28	TRBJ1-2	TRBD1	few
TGTGCCAGCAGTAAGGACAGGGGGACCTATGGCTACACCTTC	CASSKDRGTYGYTF	TRBV2	TRBJ1-2	TRBD1	.
TGTGCCAGCAGTCCTAAGAGGTCGGAGGGTAACTATGGCTACACCTTC	CASSPKRSEGNYGYTF	TRBV3-1/TRBV3-2	TRBJ1-2	.	few
TGTGCCAGCAGCTTAGATTCAGTAGCGGGGGGCCTCCAGGGGACCCAGTACTTC	CASSLDSVAGGLQGTQYF	TRBV7-8	TRBJ2-5	TRBD2	.
TGTGCCAGCAGCTTGCGGGGGGCAGTTGGTGAAAAACTGTTTTTT	CASSLRGAVGEKLFF	TRBV5-4	TRBJ1-4	.	.
TGCGCCAGCAGCCAAGTAATGGACAGGGGGACCTATGGCTACACCTTC	CASSQVMDRGTYGYTF	TRBV4-3	TRBJ1-2	TRBD1	.
TGTGCCAGCAGCGTAGGTGGCAGCGGCACCGGGGAGCTGTTTTTT	CASSVGGSGTGELFF	TRBV9	TRBJ2-2	.	.
TGTGCCAGCAGCTGGCTAGCGGGGGGGGGCTACGAGCAGTACTTC	CASSWLAGGGYEQYF	TRBV7-2	TRBJ2-7	TRBD2	.
TGTGCCAGCAGCTTGGCCATTAGCGGGGTGGGTAATGAGCAGTTCTTC	CASSLAISGVGNEQFF	TRBV7-9	TRBJ2-1	TRBD2	.
TGTGCCAGCAGCCAAATGACAGGGGGTAACACCATATATTTT	CASSQMTGGNTIYF	TRBV7-2	TRBJ1-3	TRBD1	.
TGCGCCAGCAGCGCGGGACAGGGAGTCCCCTACAATGAGCAGTTCTTC	CASSAGQGVPYNEQFF	TRBV5-1	TRBJ2-1	TRBD1	.
TGCGCCAGCAGGAACCCAGGCAGGGATAATTCACCCCTCCACTTT	CASRNPGRDNSPLHF	TRBV5-1	TRBJ1-6	.	.
TGTGCCAGCAGTGAATTAACCCCCACAGGGACTAATGAAAAACTGTTTTTT	CASSELTPTGTNEKLFF	TRBV6-1	TRBJ1-4	.	.
TGTGCCAGCAGCTTAGGCAGGGGTGGCGAGGAGACCCAGTACTTC	CASSLGRGGEETQYF	TRBV7-9	TRBJ2-5	.	.
TGCAGCGTGAGGACAGGGAACTCTGGAAACACCATATATTTT	CSVRTGNSGNTIYF	TRBV29-1	TRBJ1-3	TRBD1	.
TGCGCCAGCTCCAGTTTCAATCAGCCCCAGCATTTT	CASSSFNQPQHF	TRBV10-2	TRBJ1-5	.	.
TGTGCCAGCAGTTCAACAGTTAATTCACCCCTCCACTTT	CASSSTVNSPLHF	TRBV6-5	TRBJ1-6	.	.
TGTGCCAGCAGCCAAGACCGGAGCACAGATACGCAGTATTTT	CASSQDRSTDTQYF	TRBV4-2	TRBJ2-3	.	.
TGTGCCAGCAGCTTAGGGGGGCGAACCGAGCAGTACTTC	CASSLGGRTEQYF	TRBV11-3	TRBJ2-7	.	.
TGTGCCTTATCGGGACTAGCGGGGGCGGACGCCTACAATGAGCAGTTCTTC	CALSGLAGADAYNEQFF	TRBV30	TRBJ2-1	TRBD2	.
TGCGCCAGTAGAGGGCCCTCCTACAATGAGCAGTTCTTC	CASRGPSYNEQFF	TRBV5-1	TRBJ2-1	.	once
TGTGCCAGTAGTTGGGGAGTCACCGGGGAGCTGTTTTTT	CASSWGVTGELFF	TRBV19	TRBJ2-2	.	few
TGTGCCAGCTCACGAGACAGGGATGGAAACACCATATATTTT	CASSRDRDGNTIYF	TRBV18	TRBJ1-3	TRBD1	.
TGTGCCAGCAGCACCCGGGACAGGGGTTTGAATGAGCAGTTCTTC	CASSTRDRGLNEQFF	TRBV7-2	TRBJ2-1	TRBD1	few
TGTGCCAGCAGCCAACAAAGGGCTAGCGGGGGCTACGAGCAGTACTTC	CASSQQRASGGYEQYF	TRBV11-2	TRBJ2-7	TRBD2	.
TGTGCCAGCAGCTCGGGGACAGATGCCGGAAACACCATATATTTT	CASSSGTDAGNTIYF	TRBV5-4	TRBJ1-3	TRBD1	.
TGTGCCAGCAGTTACACAGATCGTCTAAATTCACCCCTCCACTTT	CASSYTDRLNSPLHF	TRBV6-5	TRBJ1-6	.	few
TGTGCCAGCAGCTCCGGGACAGTACAAGAGACCCAGTACTTC	CASSSGTVQETQYF	TRBV5-6	TRBJ2-5	TRBD1	.
TGTGCCAGCAGATGGACAGGGGTCGAGCAGTACTTC	CASRWTGVEQYF	TRBV2	TRBJ2-7	TRBD1	.
TGTGCCTGCAGGGTAGCCTCCTACAATGAGCAGTTCTTC	CACRVASYNEQFF	TRBV30	TRBJ2-1	.	.
TGTGCCACCCGCGGGAGGGACATTCAGTACTTC	CATRGRDIQYF	TRBV27	TRBJ2-4	TRBD2	.
TGTGCCAGCAGCTCCATACAGGGGGCTGGGGGGAATTCACCCCTCCACTTT	CASSSIQGAGGNSPLHF	TRBV11-2	TRBJ1-6	TRBD1	few
TGCGCCAGCAGCTTACCGGGACAGGGGGCGGTTGGCTACACCTTC	CASSLPGQGAVGYTF	TRBV5-1	TRBJ1-2	TRBD1	.
TGTGCCAGCAGCTTATTCAGGGGTTCACCCCTCCACTTT	CASSLFRGSPLHF	TRBV11-1	TRBJ1-6	.	.
TGTGCCAGCAGTTACTGGGCTAGCGGGGCATCAGATACGCAGTATTTT	CASSYWASGASDTQYF	TRBV6-2/TRBV6-3	TRBJ2-3	TRBD2	once
TGTGCCAGCAGCTTAGGGGCGAATGAGCAGTTCTTC	CASSLGANEQFF	TRBV5-4	TRBJ2-1	.	.
TGTGCCAGCAGCCCAGGGGGCGCGAGGGAAAAACTGTTTTTT	CASSPGGAREKLFF	TRBV7-2	TRBJ1-4	TRBD1	.
TGTGCCAGCAGCCAAGATCGTACAGGGGGGGAAAAACTGTTTTTT	CASSQDRTGGEKLFF	TRBV4-2	TRBJ1-4	TRBD1	few
TGTGCCAGCAGCTTGGGGGGTATGGGGTTCTCCTACGAGCAGTACTTC	CASSLGGMGFSYEQYF	TRBV7-2	TRBJ2-7	.	.
TGCGCCAGCAGCCCAAAGGCGACAGGGGAGGGAGAGACCCAGTACTTC	CASSPKATGEGETQYF	TRBV5-1	TRBJ2-5	.	.
TGTGCCAGCAGCGTACGGGCGAGCGGTGGCTCCTACGAGCAGTACTTC	CASSVRASGGSYEQYF	TRBV9	TRBJ2-7	.	.